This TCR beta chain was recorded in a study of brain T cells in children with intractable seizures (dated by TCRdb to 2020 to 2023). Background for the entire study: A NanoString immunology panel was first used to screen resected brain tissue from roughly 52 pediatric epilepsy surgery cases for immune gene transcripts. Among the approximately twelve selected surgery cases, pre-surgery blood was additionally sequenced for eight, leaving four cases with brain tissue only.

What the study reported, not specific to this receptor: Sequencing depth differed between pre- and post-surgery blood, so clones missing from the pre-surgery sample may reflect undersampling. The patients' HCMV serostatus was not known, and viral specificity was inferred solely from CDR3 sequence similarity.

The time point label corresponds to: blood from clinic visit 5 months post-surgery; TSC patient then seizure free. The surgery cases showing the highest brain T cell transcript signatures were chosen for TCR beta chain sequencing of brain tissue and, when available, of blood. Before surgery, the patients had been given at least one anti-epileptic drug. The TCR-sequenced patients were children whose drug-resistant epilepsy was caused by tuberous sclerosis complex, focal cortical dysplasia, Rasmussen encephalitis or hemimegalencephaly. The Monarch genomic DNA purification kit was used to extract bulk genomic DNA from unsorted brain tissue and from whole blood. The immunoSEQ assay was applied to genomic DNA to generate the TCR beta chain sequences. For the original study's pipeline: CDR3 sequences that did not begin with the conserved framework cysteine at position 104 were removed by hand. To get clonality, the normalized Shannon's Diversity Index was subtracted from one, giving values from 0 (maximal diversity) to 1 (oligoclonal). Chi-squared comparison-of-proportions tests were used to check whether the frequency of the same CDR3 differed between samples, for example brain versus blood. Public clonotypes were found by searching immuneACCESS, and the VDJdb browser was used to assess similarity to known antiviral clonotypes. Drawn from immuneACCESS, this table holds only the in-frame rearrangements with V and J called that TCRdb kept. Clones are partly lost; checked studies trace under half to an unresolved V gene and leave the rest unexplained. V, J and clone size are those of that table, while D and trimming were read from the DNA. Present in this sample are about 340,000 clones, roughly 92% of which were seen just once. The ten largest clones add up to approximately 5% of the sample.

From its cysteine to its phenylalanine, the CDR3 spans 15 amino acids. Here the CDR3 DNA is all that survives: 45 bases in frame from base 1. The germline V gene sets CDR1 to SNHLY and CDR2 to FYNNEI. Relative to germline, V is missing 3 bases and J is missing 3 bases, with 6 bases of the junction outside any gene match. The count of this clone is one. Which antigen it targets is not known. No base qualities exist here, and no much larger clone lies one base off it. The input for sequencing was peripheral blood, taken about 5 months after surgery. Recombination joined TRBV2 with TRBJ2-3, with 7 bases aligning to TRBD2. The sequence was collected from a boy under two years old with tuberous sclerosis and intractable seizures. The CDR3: CASSDGGSETDTQYF. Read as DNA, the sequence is TGTGCCAGCAGTGACGGCGGGAGCGAAACAGATACGCAGTATTTT.